These T cell receptor beta chains were read from a single sample in a study of Ad26.COV2.S vaccination and SARS-CoV-2 variants. Libraries were prepared by immunoSEQ multiplex PCR; TCRdb keeps only in-frame clonotypes and omits some of them. This table holds approximately 400,000 clones, around 84% found once. The sample was peripheral blood, taken in a trial of Ad26.COV2.S vaccine versus placebo. The receptors shown here come from a person between 18 and 65 years old who received the Ad26.COV2.S COVID-19 vaccine or a placebo. The CDR3 runs from the conserved cysteine through the conserved F or W. The D gene is left open where the match is weak. The size of a clone is reported for some rows only, either as once, few or many, or as a class for expanded clones.

NA	NA	TRBV10-2	13	TRBJ1-1	TGCGCCAGCAGTGAGGTTTATCCCCCGAGAGCTTTCTTT	CASSEVYPPRAFF
NA	NA	TRBV9	12	TRBJ2-3	TGTGCCAGCAGCGTAGACAGTCATACGCAGTATTTT	CASSVDSHTQYF
NA	few	TRBV6-5	11	TRBJ1-1	TGTGCCAGCAGTTATGGGCCTGAAGCTTTCTTT	CASSYGPEAFF
NA	NA	TRBV29-1	13	TRBJ2-3	TGCAGCGTTAAGGGGGTCTACACAGATACGCAGTATTTT	CSVKGVYTDTQYF
NA	NA	TRBV4-3	16	TRBJ2-2	TGCGCCAGCAGCCAAGGGGTCAGCGGTAAGGCCGGGGAGCTGTTTTTT	CASSQGVSGKAGELFF
NA	NA	TRBV3-1/TRBV3-2	18	TRBJ2-2	TGTGCCAGCAGCCTAGCCCCGGGGGGACAGACGAACACCGGGGAGCTGTTTTTT	CASSLAPGGQTNTGELFF
TRBD1	NA	TRBV7-6	13	TRBJ2-5	TGTGCCAGCAGTTGGGGACAGCGGGAGACCCAGTACTTC	CASSWGQRETQYF
TRBD2	once	TRBV2	12	TRBJ2-1	TGTGCCAGCAGTGTGGGTAGCGGGGAGCAGTTCTTC	CASSVGSGEQFF
NA	once	TRBV6-6	16	TRBJ1-4	TGTGCCAGCAGCAACCCGGACGGAGGAAATAATGAAAAACTGTTTTTT	CASSNPDGGNNEKLFF
TRBD2	NA	TRBV18	18	TRBJ2-3	TGTGCCAGCTCACCACGGCTAGCGGGGGGCCAAAGCACAGATACGCAGTATTTT	CASSPRLAGGQSTDTQYF
NA	NA	TRBV5-6	13	TRBJ1-1	TGTGCCAGCAGCTTGGTATGGACAGCTGAAGCTTTCTTT	CASSLVWTAEAFF
NA	NA	TRBV7-6	16	TRBJ1-6	TGTGCCAGCAGCTCCAGGGTGGGGGGGGAGAATTCACCCCTCCACTTT	CASSSRVGGENSPLHF
TRBD2	NA	TRBV4-1	16	TRBJ2-3	TGCGCCAGCAGCCTCGCAGCGGGAGCCCCGGCAGATACGCAGTATTTT	CASSLAAGAPADTQYF
NA	NA	TRBV29-1	13	TRBJ2-7	TGCAGCGTTGAAGACCCTGCCTCCTACGAGCAGTACTTC	CSVEDPASYEQYF
NA	NA	TRBV10-3	13	TRBJ2-2	TGTGCCATCAAACAGGGAGGAACCGGGGAGCTGTTTTTT	CAIKQGGTGELFF
NA	NA	TRBV5-1	14	TRBJ1-1	TGCGCCAGCAGCTCCCTAGGAGGGGACACTGAAGCTTTCTTT	CASSSLGGDTEAFF
NA	NA	TRBV5-1	15	TRBJ2-3	TGCGCCAGCAGCCCCCTGGGCGGGATAGGAGATACGCAGTATTTT	CASSPLGGIGDTQYF
NA	NA	TRBV3-1/TRBV3-2	13	TRBJ2-3	TGTGCCAGCAGCCAAACCTTAATTGGGACGGCGTATTTT	CASSQTLIGTAYF
TRBD1	NA	TRBV30	15	TRBJ2-5	TGTGCCTGGACTACAGGGGCTAGTTTCGGGGAGACCCAGTACTTC	CAWTTGASFGETQYF
TRBD1	NA	TRBV28	17	TRBJ2-7	TGTGCCAGCAGATCCGGGACAGGGCTCATACCCTCCTACGAGCAGTACTTC	CASRSGTGLIPSYEQYF
NA	NA	TRBV2	12	TRBJ2-1	TGTGCCAGCCAAGTGGGCGCCGCCGGGCAGTTCTTC	CASQVGAAGQFF
TRBD2	once	TRBV5-4	16	TRBJ2-1	TGTGCCAGCAGCTTCAATAGCGGGAGGCCTAGTAATGAGCAGTTCTTC	CASSFNSGRPSNEQFF
TRBD1	few	TRBV27	18	TRBJ1-6	TGTGCCAGCAGTTTAGGACAGGCGGGGGCCTCCTATAATTCACCCCTCCACTTT	CASSLGQAGASYNSPLHF
NA	NA	TRBV12-5	15	TRBJ1-1	TGTGCTAGTTCCGCGGTTCGGGGAATGAACACTGAAGCTTTCTTT	CASSAVRGMNTEAFF
TRBD1	NA	TRBV27	16	TRBJ2-7	TGTGCCAGCAGTTTCGGGGCAGGGGGCGCCTCGCACGAGCAGTACTTC	CASSFGAGGASHEQYF
TRBD2	few	TRBV3-1/TRBV3-2	18	TRBJ2-7	TGTGCCAGCAGCCCGGGACTAGCGGGAGCCACAATCTCCTACGAGCAGTACTTC	CASSPGLAGATISYEQYF
TRBD1	once	TRBV27	14	TRBJ1-2	TGTGCCAGCAGTTACACAGGGGGCTCGGTGGGCTACACCTTC	CASSYTGGSVGYTF
NA	few	TRBV11-2	14	TRBJ2-7	TGTGCCAGCAGCTTTGGGGGGGCGATCTACGAGCAGTACTTC	CASSFGGAIYEQYF
NA	NA	TRBV19	14	TRBJ1-6	TGTGCCAGTAGTATTGGCAGGGAGAGGTCACCCCTCCACTTT	CASSIGRERSPLHF
NA	NA	TRBV19	19	TRBJ1-1	TGTGCCAGTAGTACCATACCCGGACACCTCGGCGGATATGGCACTGAAGCTTTCTTT	CASSTIPGHLGGYGTEAFF
NA	NA	TRBV6-4	15	TRBJ2-3	TGTGCCAGCTCTAAAAACCCAGGGGCAACAGATACGCAGTATTTT	CASSKNPGATDTQYF
NA	NA	TRBV6-6	14	TRBJ2-7	TGTGCCAGCAGTTACTCGTTACAGGGATACGAGCAGTACTTC	CASSYSLQGYEQYF
NA	NA	TRBV6-5	16	TRBJ2-7	TGTGCCAGCAGTTACTCAGGGTTTGCGGGGTCCTACGAGCAGTACTTC	CASSYSGFAGSYEQYF
TRBD2	few	TRBV18	14	TRBJ2-5	TGTGCCAGCTCACTCGCCCAGCGGGGGGAGACCCAGTACTTC	CASSLAQRGETQYF
NA	NA	TRBV7-9	15	TRBJ2-7	TGTGCCAGCAGCTTAGTGATAGGGTCATCCTACGAGCAGTACTTC	CASSLVIGSSYEQYF
NA	NA	TRBV6-5	14	TRBJ1-4	TGTGCCAGCAGCCTCGGACCATCTAATGAAAAACTGTTTTTT	CASSLGPSNEKLFF
TRBD1	NA	TRBV6-2/TRBV6-3	17	TRBJ2-2	TGTGCCAGCAGTTCCTTATTAGGGGGCCCGAACACCGGGGAGCTGTTTTTT	CASSSLLGGPNTGELFF